Below, 18 T cell receptor beta chains from the same sample are listed, as sequenced in a study of cytomegalovirus exposure and HLA in healthy donors. The PCR had 60 Vbeta and 13 Jbeta primers. The repertoire was sequenced with immunoSEQ multiplex PCR; TCRdb's copy has only in-frame clones and lacks some. The repertoire consists of about 110,000 clones, with less than 80% occurring once and the leading ten covering 6.5% to 8.5%. The source material was PBMCs. The source is a woman aged 45-60 years in good health and CMV-seropositive.

V gene TRBV6-5 combines with J gene TRBJ2-7; possibly TRBD1 for D (6 bases). Germline CDR1 reads MNHEY; CDR2 reads SVGAGI. Trimming took off 6 bases at V and 4 bases at J, with 16 bases between the two ends. There are 14 residues in the CDR3. CDR3 bases: TGTGCCAGCAGCTCCGGGACACTAATTTACGAGCAGTACTTC. Amino acids: CASSSGTLIYEQYF.

The chain links TRBV5-1 to TRBJ2-7; tentatively, D is TRBD1 (6 bases). Between the trimmed V and J ends, which lost 0 bases and 0 bases, there was a span of 7 bases. Germline V lookup: CDR1 SGHRS, CDR2 YFSETQ. CDR3 length: 14 residues. The CDR3 region has the DNA TGCGCCAGCAGCTTGGAGGGACACTCCTACGAGCAGTACTTC. This gives the protein CASSLEGHSYEQYF.

The chain uses TRBV19 and TRBJ2-7; D unresolved. The CDR3 extends over 14 amino acids. Looked up from germline, CDR1 is LNHDA and CDR2 is SQIVND (reference sequence). V was clipped by 8 bases and J by 1 base, with 15 bases between them. The CDR3 sequence: CASQPRGGSYEQYF. CDR3 coding DNA: TGTGCCAGTCAACCCCGCGGTGGGTCCTACGAGCAGTACTTC.

The rearrangement links TRBV19 to TRBJ1-4, with unresolved D. Germline V gene lookup returns CDR1 LNHDA and CDR2 SQIVND (reference sequence). Trimming shortened V by 5 bases and J by 4 bases, and 11 bases separated the two germline ends. This CDR3 is built from 14 residues. The CDR3 DNA follows: TGTGCCAGTAGTCCGGGAGGTCTTAATGAAAAACTGTTTTTT. The encoded protein is CASSPGGLNEKLFF.

The DNA of the CDR3 is TGCGCCAGCAGCCAGACGATACAGGGGGGTAATGAGCAGTTCTTC. Translated, it gives CASSQTIQGGNEQFF. V and J are TRBV4-3 and TRBJ2-1, with 8 nucleotides matching TRBD1. Trimming at V came to 3 bases and at J to 7 bases, leaving 8 bases not matched to a gene. There are 15 residues in the CDR3. The germline CDR1 and CDR2 sequences are LGHNA and YSLEER.

The genes are TRBV2 and TRBJ2-2; D may be TRBD1 (5 bases). Germline CDR1 is SNHLY and CDR2 is FYNNEI. V lost 4 bases and J lost 4, with 13 bases in between. The CDR3 is made up of 15 amino acids. The CDR3 region has the DNA TGTGCCAGCAGTGCTACCCAGGGTGGCACCGGGGAGCTGTTTTTT. Translated: CASSATQGGTGELFF.

The V gene is TRBV7-2, the J gene TRBJ2-3; no clear D. The CDR3 covers 15 residues. Germline CDR1 SGHTA, CDR2 FQGNSA. The V and J ends lost 5 bases and 2 bases respectively, with 14 bases between them. CDR3 coding DNA: TGTGCCAGCAGCCCGCAAGCGACTCCCACAGATACGCAGTATTTT. Its protein is CASSPQATPTDTQYF.

This clone has a handful of counts. The chain carries TRBV5-1 and TRBJ2-1, with D perhaps matching TRBD1 (5 bases). The germline CDR1 and CDR2 sequences are SGHRS and YFSETQ. The V and J ends lost 0 bases and 4 bases respectively, with 11 bases between them. The CDR3 length is 15 residues. The CDR3 loop reads CASSLDDRVYNEQFF. In nucleotides, the CDR3 is TGCGCCAGCAGCTTGGATGACAGAGTATACAATGAGCAGTTCTTC.

This sequence joins TRBV7-9 and TRBJ2-1; TRBD2 matches at 7 bases. V lost 7 bases to trimming and J lost 9 bases; unmatched junction nucleotides: 12. The CDR3 contains 14 residues. CDR1 and CDR2 from the germline V gene are SEHNR and FQNEAQ (reference sequence). Written as DNA, the CDR3 is TGTGCCAGCACCCCCTTCCCGACTAGCAGTGAGCAGTTCTTC. This codes for CASTPFPTSSEQFF.

This clone has a handful of counts. V is TRBV10-3 and J is TRBJ1-1, with D unclear. The CDR3 totals 14 residues. V lost 0 bases and J lost 3, with 8 bases in between. Germline values: CDR1 ENHRY, CDR2 SYGVKD. The CDR3 sequence: CAISESAEYTEAFF. Written as DNA, the CDR3 is TGTGCCATCAGTGAGTCGGCAGAATACACTGAAGCTTTCTTT.

The rearrangement links TRBV2 to TRBJ2-7, with D possibly matching TRBD2 (6 bases). CDR3 length: 14 amino acids. Trimming cost V 6 bases and J 3 bases, with 15 bases left between them. Germline V lookup: CDR1 SNHLY, CDR2 FYNNEI. The CDR3 bases are TGTGCCAGCAGCCCACCGGGACTCCGCTACGAGCAGTACTTC. Protein sequence: CASSPPGLRYEQYF.

This clone was found a few times. This chain links TRBV6-5 with TRBJ2-4; 9 bases are a match to TRBD1. The CDR3 has 14 residues. In germline, CDR1 is MNHEY, CDR2 SVGAGI. The J segment lost 8 bases and the V segment lost 5 bases, leaving 7 bases of the junction unmatched. The CDR3 bases are TGTGCCAGCAGTCCGGGACAGGGTACGGACATTCAGTACTTC. Protein: CASSPGQGTDIQYF.

This clone has a handful of counts. This chain uses TRBV5-6 with TRBJ2-7; TRBD1 matches at 8 bases. With V trimmed by 5 bases and J by 6 bases, 7 bases remained unmatched. The germline V gene encodes CDR1 SGHDT and CDR2 YYEEEE. The CDR3 runs to 13 residues. The CDR3 here is CASRSTGGGEQYF. CDR3 in DNA: TGTGCCAGCAGGTCCACAGGGGGAGGCGAGCAGTACTTC.

The V and J genes are TRBV19 and TRBJ2-1; 7 bases agree with TRBD2. V lost 4 bases to trimming and J lost 6 bases; unmatched junction nucleotides: 3. The CDR3 is 13 residues long. Germline V gives CDR1 LNHDA, CDR2 SQIVND (reference sequence). CDR3 sequence: CASSRGGLNEQFF. CDR3 nucleotides: TGTGCCAGTAGTAGGGGGGGTCTCAATGAGCAGTTCTTC.

This clone was seen a few times. V and J are TRBV9 and TRBJ2-3, with 9 bases identical to TRBD2. The J segment lost 6 bases and the V segment lost 3 bases, leaving 14 bases of the junction unmatched. CDR1 is SGDLS and CDR2 is YYNGEE in the germline V gene. This CDR3 spans 17 amino acids. Here the CDR3 reads CASSGMGGLAPRDTQYF. Here the CDR3 DNA reads TGTGCCAGCAGCGGCATGGGGGGACTAGCCCCCCGGGATACGCAGTATTTT.

This chain links TRBV9 with TRBJ2-1; tentative D call: TRBD2 (5 bases). The V end was cut by 0 bases, the J end by 2 bases, with 9 bases between. Per the germline V gene, CDR1 is SGDLS and CDR2 is YYNGEE. The CDR3 contains 15 residues. The chain's CDR3 is CASSVDSGPYNEQFF. The DNA for the CDR3 is TGTGCCAGCAGCGTAGACAGCGGACCCTACAATGAGCAGTTCTTC.

This clone was observed a handful of times. The V gene is TRBV5-1, the J gene TRBJ2-1; 9 bases fit TRBD1. CDR3 length: 15 residues. The J segment lost 3 bases and the V segment lost 3 bases, leaving 4 bases of the junction unmatched. Germline V lookup: CDR1 SGHRS, CDR2 YFSETQ. The DNA of the CDR3 is TGCGCCAGCAGCTCACAGGGGGCTAACTACAATGAGCAGTTCTTC. This gives the protein CASSSQGANYNEQFF.

The chain combines TRBV9 with TRBJ2-5, with TRBD1 matching over 7 bases. Germline values: CDR1 SGDLS, CDR2 YYNGEE. The CDR3 covers 14 residues. J was trimmed by 3 bases and V by 4 bases; bases with no gene match: 6. DNA for the CDR3: TGTGCCAGCAGCCCCGGGACAGCCGAAGAGACCCAGTACTTC. This gives the protein CASSPGTAEETQYF.